A selection of T cell receptor beta chains follows, all from one sample in a study of T cells in narcolepsy. What these receptors recognize is not known. The data were produced by immunoSEQ multiplex PCR, yet TCRdb's version contains in-frame clones alone and is incomplete. The sample records some 680 clones, under 30% being singletons. Sequencing input: cultured CD8+ T cells from cerebrospinal fluid. The receptor set was obtained from a human donor with narcolepsy. Each CDR3 is given with its conserved first and last residue. The D gene is left open where the match is weak. The size entry is marked missing in some rows and otherwise reads once, few, many or a size class.

TRBJ1-6 | TRBV10-3 | large | NA | TGTGCCATCAGTGGGCGACAGGACGACTATAATTCACCCCTCCACTTT | CAISGRQDDYNSPLHF
TRBJ2-5 | TRBV7-6 | medium-sized | TRBD1 | TGTGCCAGCAGAGAGGGGGCTCAGAGGACCCAGTACTTC | CASREGAQRTQYF
TRBJ1-4 | TRBV4-2 | few | NA | TGTGCCAGCAGCTTTTCGGCCGGACCCTTGTTTTTT | CASSFSAGPLFF
TRBJ2-5 | TRBV5-1 | few | TRBD2 | TGCGCCAGCAGCCAAGACGGGGGGGCCAGAGAGACCCAGTACTTC | CASSQDGGARETQYF
TRBJ1-1 | TRBV7-9 | NA | NA | TGTGCCAGCAGCCCCCAAGGTCAGGCCGAAGCTTTCTTT | CASSPQGQAEAFF
TRBJ1-2 | TRBV10-3 | NA | NA | TGCGCCATCAGGCCTGGGCGGGAGGGGAGAGATGGCTACACCTTC | CAIRPGREGRDGYTF
TRBJ2-5 | TRBV7-8 | NA | NA | TGTGCCAGCATCACCACCCAGACCCAGTACTTC | CASITTQTQYF
TRBJ2-5 | TRBV7-9 | NA | TRBD2 | TGTGCCAGCAGCTTAACCGGGGGGGCCGAGGAGACCCAGTACTTC | CASSLTGGAEETQYF
TRBJ1-1 | TRBV4-1 | NA | NA | TGCGCCAGCAGCCAACAGGGCCCCTCGGACACTGAAGCTTTCTTT | CASSQQGPSDTEAFF